The clone carrying this T cell receptor beta chain was seen many times. The entry originates in a study of regulatory T cells in long-lasting Graves disease. Time point of the sample: newly diagnosed GD, antithyroid drugs for less than 3 months. PBMC RNA served as the TCR library source. EDTA tubes received about 9.3 milliliters of collected peripheral blood. V gave up 2 bases and J gave up 2 bases, with 9 bases separating them. Germline assignment: CDR1 SGHTA and CDR2 FQGNSA. The CDR3 is 14 residues long. Libraries of TCR beta came from iRepertoire HTBI primers plus Arm-PCR of CDR3 regions. TCRdb re-called the multiplex PCR reads through MiXCR, storing one row per CDR3 protein. The sample lists under 450,000 distinct CDR3 sequences; 10% to 15% were seen once. These data were also reused for a study on T cells in Graves' hyperthyroidism and ophthalmopathy.

Material: peripheral blood mononuclear cells (PBMCs), obtained at new diagnosis, from a patient treated with antithyroid drugs. This chain uses TRBV7-2 with TRBJ2-5, with TRBD1 as a possible D gene (5 bases). The source is a woman younger than 35 with Graves disease. Here the CDR3 DNA reads TGTGCCAGCAGCTTACAGGGCAGACAAGAGACCCAGTACTTC. This sequence encodes CASSLQGRQETQYF.